This T cell receptor beta chain was documented in a study of regulatory T cells in long-lasting Graves disease. Study results and limitations: It was peripheral blood alone, not thyroid tissue, that was studied. Persistent disease preferred TRBV28, TRBJ1-2 and TRBJ2-5; new disease, TRBV20-1 and TRBJ2-1.

Building of the TCR beta libraries involved iRepertoire HTBI primers and Arm-PCR of CDR3 regions. TCRdb reprocessed the multiplex PCR reads with MiXCR, giving one entry per CDR3 protein. The table lists 350,000 to 500,000 distinct CDR3 sequences, 14% of them singletons. The time point is: newly diagnosed GD, antithyroid drugs for less than 3 months. PBMC-extracted RNA yielded the TCR library. There are many counts of this clonotype. Its target is not known. This CDR3 region has 14 residues. Germline V gives CDR1 KGHSH, CDR2 LQKENI. Between the trimmed V and J ends, which lost 3 bases and 5 bases, there was a span of 13 bases. The same specimen was also included in a second study, on T cells in Graves' hyperthyroidism and ophthalmopathy. That work states: Across 18 months, stable Graves' hyperthyroidism was marked by no progression to ophthalmopathy. Lactation, pregnancy, other autoimmune disease or uncontrolled infection led to exclusion of patients.

This TCR came from a woman between 45 and 60 years old with Graves disease. This chain connects TRBV18 to TRBJ1-2; unclear D gene. The sequences come from peripheral blood mononuclear cells (PBMCs), collected at new diagnosis, from a patient treated with antithyroid drugs. The CDR3 nucleotides read TGTGCCAGCTCACCTGACGGACGGGGATATGGCTACACCTTC. The encoded protein is CASSPDGRGYGYTF.